The 25 T cell receptor beta chains given below trace back to one sample, sequenced in a study of early T cells in non-severe SARS-CoV-2 infection. One entry per CDR3 protein, called by TCRdb with MiXCR from the 5' RACE reads. The sample yields around 80,000 distinct CDR3 sequences, 11% seen once. The sample in question was whole blood, obtained at baseline. Source of these receptors: an adult who was a healthcare worker with PCR-confirmed SARS-CoV-2 infection or an uninfected control (not recorded which).

V and J are TRBV6-5 and TRBJ1-5; 10 bases are a match to TRBD1. The V gene's germline CDR1 is MNHEY and CDR2 SVGAGI. This CDR3 region has 16 residues. V dropped 1 base and J dropped 4; count of bases not matched to a gene: 4. CDR3 region: CASSYLGTGVNQPQHF. DNA for the CDR3: TGTGCCAGCAGTTACTTAGGGACAGGGGTAAATCAGCCCCAGCATTTT.

The V gene is TRBV6-2 or TRBV6-3, the J gene TRBJ2-2, with D hard to call. V gave up 4 bases and J gave up 8 bases, with 17 bases separating them. The CDR3 has 15 residues. CDR1 and CDR2 from the germline V gene are MNHEY and SVGEGT. The CDR3 region has the DNA TGTGCCAGCAGTTCCCTACGGGCCCTCGGAGGGGAGCTGTTTTTT. Protein: CASSSLRALGGELFF.

The V call is TRBV12-3 or TRBV12-4, the J call TRBJ1-5; TRBD1 aligns across 8 bases. Trimming took 7 bases from V and 6 from J; bases not matched to a gene: 8. CDR3 size: 14 residues. CDR3 in DNA: TGTGCCAGCACTACCGACAGGGGAGGTCAGCCCCAGCATTTT. This gives the protein CASTTDRGGQPQHF.

In its sample, this clonotype was seen a few times. The CDR3 DNA is TGCGCCAGCAGCTTGGACGGGACAGGTTCCCGCTACGAGCAGTACTTC. Its protein is CASSLDGTGSRYEQYF. The gene calls are TRBV5-1 and TRBJ2-7, with 8 bases lining up with TRBD1. CDR3 length: 16 residues. The junction had 8 bases not matched to a gene; V was cut back by 0 bases and J by 3 bases. The germline V gene encodes CDR1 SGHRS and CDR2 YFSETQ. Combining the CDR3 with reference TRBV5-1 and TRBJ2-7 gives the whole variable domain KAGVTQTPRYLIKTRGQQVTLSCSPISGHRSVSWYQQTPGQGLQFLFEYFSETQRNKGNFPGRFSGRQFSNSRSEMNVSTLELGDSALYLCASSLDGTGSRYEQYFGPGTRLTVT.

Ten or more counts support this clonotype. This chain joins TRBV29-1 and TRBJ2-7, with a possible D match to TRBD1 (5 bases). CDR1 and CDR2 from the germline V gene are SQVTM and ANQGSEA. Deletions cut 4 bases from V and 0 bases from J, with 7 bases between. The CDR3 runs to 12 residues. The CDR3: CSVGGSSYEQYF. CDR3 coding DNA: TGCAGCGTTGGGGGCAGCTCCTACGAGCAGTACTTC.

This sequence joins TRBV29-1 and TRBJ2-3; perhaps TRBD2 as D (6 bases). The CDR3 totals 12 residues. The V end lost 4 bases, the J end lost 10 bases, and 15 bases lay between the germline ends. CDR1 and CDR2 (germline): SQVTM, ANQGSEA. CDR3 protein: CSVVGGTGPQYF. For the CDR3, the DNA is TGCAGCGTTGTGGGGGGTACCGGGCCGCAGTATTTT.

This clonotype was seen more than once but under ten times. The chain links TRBV19 to TRBJ1-2, with D maybe TRBD1 (5 bases). The CDR3 is 14 residues long. Germline-derived CDR1 and CDR2 are LNHDA and SQIVND (reference sequence). Trimming removed 5 bases at V and 3 bases at J, with 13 bases between. CDR3 nucleotides: TGTGCCAGTAGTGGCCGGGACGGAGACTATGGCTACACCTTC. Translated: CASSGRDGDYGYTF.

This clonotype appeared many times. This chain uses TRBV6-6 with TRBJ1-2; 8 bases align to TRBD1. The junction had 4 bases not matched to a gene; V was cut back by 2 bases and J by 5 bases. CDR3 length: 14 residues. Per germline, CDR1 MNHNY and CDR2 SVGAGI (reference sequence). The CDR3 reads CASSYPGGPYGYTF. CDR3 nucleotide sequence: TGTGCCAGCAGTTACCCAGGGGGCCCTTATGGCTACACCTTC.

V usage is TRBV20-1 and J usage is TRBJ2-1; the match to TRBD2 covers 8 bases. The CDR3 is 15 residues long. V lost 6 bases, J lost 3 bases, and 10 bases stayed unmatched. CDR1 and CDR2 (germline): DFQATT, SNEGSKA (reference sequence). The CDR3 nucleotides are TGCAGTGCCCCCTTCCCAGCGGGGGACTACAATGAGCAGTTCTTC. Translation gives CSAPFPAGDYNEQFF.

This clonotype has just a few counts. The chain links TRBV12-3 or TRBV12-4 to TRBJ2-2; the D gene is possibly TRBD2 (5 bases). The CDR3 has 12 residues. Trimming removed 6 bases at V and 7 bases at J, with 9 bases between. CDR3 sequence: CASSPGFGELFF. CDR3 DNA: TGTGCCAGCAGCCCGGGATTCGGGGAGCTGTTTTTT.

The J gene is TRBJ2-3, the V gene TRBV29-1; 9 nucleotides agree with TRBD2. Germline loops: CDR1 SQVTM, CDR2 ANQGSEA. V gave up 4 bases and J gave up 5 bases; unmatched junction bases: 1. The CDR3 sequence is 12 residues long. The CDR3 spells CSVVTSGDTQYF. The CDR3 DNA reads TGCAGCGTTGTGACTAGCGGAGATACGCAGTATTTT.

This clonotype occurred many times. This rearrangement joins TRBV25-1 to TRBJ1-4; no clear D gene. CDR1 and CDR2 (germline): MGHDK, SYGVNS. The V gene lost 0 bases and the J gene lost 4 bases, with 9 bases spanning the gap. This CDR3 region has 15 residues. This CDR3 reads CASSEYRGGNEKLFF. In DNA, the CDR3 is TGTGCCAGCAGTGAATATCGGGGAGGTAATGAAAAACTGTTTTTT.

This clonotype was counted between two and nine times. The chain employs TRBV12-3 or TRBV12-4 and TRBJ1-1; possibly TRBD1 for D (5 bases). The CDR3 is 16 amino acids. V lost 4 bases and J 6 bases, leaving 21 bases between the germline ends. CDR3 coding DNA: TGTGCCAGCAGTTCCCCCCTAGGCGGGACGGAGGCTGAAGCTTTCTTT. Translated: CASSSPLGGTEAEAFF.

This clonotype has a count of ten or more. The rearrangement links TRBV20-1 to TRBJ2-7; TRBD2 aligns across 9 bases. V trimming: 0 bases; J trimming: 1 base; junction bases outside the gene matches: 4. The CDR3 has 15 amino acids. The germline V gene encodes CDR1 DFQATT and CDR2 SNEGSKA (reference sequence). CDR3 nucleotide sequence: TGCAGTGCTAGAGATCGCCTAGCGGGGTCCTACGAGCAGTACTTC. This codes for CSARDRLAGSYEQYF.

V is TRBV5-1 and J is TRBJ1-1; 7 nucleotides agree with TRBD1. J lost 2 bases, V lost 2 bases, and 3 bases had no gene match. CDR3 length: 14 residues. CDR1 is SGHRS and CDR2 is YFSETQ in the germline V gene. CDR3 amino acids: CASSFRTGNTEAFF. The CDR3 nucleotides read TGCGCCAGCAGCTTTCGGACAGGCAACACTGAAGCTTTCTTT. The full variable domain, with the rest looked up from reference TRBV5-1 and TRBJ1-1, is KAGVTQTPRYLIKTRGQQVTLSCSPISGHRSVSWYQQTPGQGLQFLFEYFSETQRNKGNFPGRFSGRQFSNSRSEMNVSTLELGDSALYLCASSFRTGNTEAFFGQGTRLTVV.

The V gene is TRBV12-3 or TRBV12-4, the J gene TRBJ1-6; D is undetermined. The CDR3 sequence is 13 residues long. Between the trimmed V and J ends, which lost 8 bases and 3 bases, there was a span of 8 bases. The CDR3 protein is CASGRSYNSPLHF. The CDR3 nucleotides are TGTGCCAGCGGCAGGAGCTATAATTCACCCCTCCACTTT.

DNA for the CDR3: TGCAGCGTTGAAGATCCGGTAGCGGGGGGCACAGATACGCAGTATTTT. It specifies CSVEDPVAGGTDTQYF. This chain uses TRBV29-1 with TRBJ2-3; the match to TRBD2 covers 9 bases. V gave up 0 bases and J gave up 1 base; unmatched junction bases: 5. This CDR3 has 16 amino acids. Germline V lookup: CDR1 SQVTM, CDR2 ANQGSEA.

In this sample, this clonotype turned up a few times. The chain uses TRBV7-2 and TRBJ2-7; maybe TRBD2 (6 bases). V dropped 5 bases and J dropped 2 bases, with 13 bases sitting between them. The germline CDR1 and CDR2 sequences are SGHTA and FQGNSA. CDR3 size: 14 residues. The CDR3 loop reads CASSISGQPYEQYF. CDR3 sequence (DNA): TGTGCCAGCAGCATCAGCGGGCAACCCTACGAGCAGTACTTC.

This clonotype was counted between two and nine times. This chain uses TRBV12-3 or TRBV12-4 with TRBJ2-5, with D tentatively TRBD2 (5 bases). The CDR3 runs 15 residues. Trimming shortened V by 2 bases and J by 3 bases, and 13 bases separated the two germline ends. CDR3 residues: CASSLSPDSEETQYF. The CDR3 DNA sequence: TGTGCCAGCAGTTTATCCCCGGACTCTGAAGAGACCCAGTACTTC.

This clonotype has more than one count but fewer than ten. V gene TRBV5-4 combines with J gene TRBJ2-5; 9 bases are shared with TRBD2. Looked up from germline, CDR1 is SGHNT and CDR2 is YYREEE (reference sequence). Trimming cost V 1 base and J 3 bases; bases outside gene matches: 4. This CDR3 contains 15 residues. The CDR3 DNA reads as TGTGCCAGCAGCTTGCCTAGCGGGACAAAAGAGACCCAGTACTTC. It is translated as CASSLPSGTKETQYF. The full variable domain, rest sourced from reference TRBV5-4 and TRBJ2-5, is ETGVTQSPTHLIKTRGQQVTLRCSSQSGHNTVSWYQQALGQGPQFIFQYYREEENGRGNFPPRFSGLQFPNYSSELNVNALELDDSALYLCASSLPSGTKETQYFGPGTRLLVL.

Only a few counts were recorded for this clonotype. The rearrangement uses TRBV29-1 and TRBJ1-1; the D gene is possibly TRBD1 (6 bases). Germline assignment: CDR1 SQVTM and CDR2 ANQGSEA. CDR3 length: 13 amino acids. The ends were cut back, 6 bases at V and 0 bases at J, with 11 bases in the middle. The CDR3 sequence is CSVKTGMNTEAFF. The CDR3 DNA is TGCAGCGTCAAAACAGGGATGAACACTGAAGCTTTCTTT.

This clonotype was observed many times. The rearrangement links TRBV29-1 to TRBJ2-7, with D possibly TRBD2 on 5 matching bases. CDR3 length equals 12 residues. Trimming left V 0 bases short and J 4 bases short, with 7 bases between. Germline CDR1 is SQVTM and CDR2 is ANQGSEA. The CDR3: CSVEDRGYEQYF. The CDR3 bases are TGCAGCGTTGAAGACCGGGGTTACGAGCAGTACTTC.

A few counts support this clonotype. The chain is built from TRBV29-1 and TRBJ1-3; unclear D gene. The germline V gene encodes CDR1 SQVTM and CDR2 ANQGSEA. The CDR3 extends over 13 amino acids. V was trimmed by 5 bases and J by 0 bases, leaving 8 bases between them. The CDR3 DNA follows: TGCAGCGTTCGACCGACCTCTGGAAACACCATATATTTT. As protein: CSVRPTSGNTIYF.

This clonotype was detected only a few times. V usage is TRBV7-8 and J usage is TRBJ1-5, with TRBD1 as a possible D gene (6 bases). The germline V gene encodes CDR1 SGHVS and CDR2 FQNEAQ. The V end lost 7 bases, the J end lost 3 bases, and 16 bases lay between the germline ends. The CDR3 spans 15 residues. The CDR3 protein is CASNPLGGYNQPQHF. The CDR3 DNA is TGTGCCAGCAACCCGTTAGGGGGATACAATCAGCCCCAGCATTTT.

The chain is built from TRBV3-1 and TRBJ1-4, with TRBD1 as a possible D gene (5 bases). The CDR3 loop spans 16 amino acids. Germline V gene data show CDR1 as LGHDT and CDR2 as YNNKEL (reference sequence). Trimming removed 0 bases from V and 2 bases from J, with 10 bases in between. The CDR3 DNA follows: TGTGCCAGCAGCCAAGATCCGGGGACGACTAATGAAAAACTGTTTTTT. Translated, it gives CASSQDPGTTNEKLFF.